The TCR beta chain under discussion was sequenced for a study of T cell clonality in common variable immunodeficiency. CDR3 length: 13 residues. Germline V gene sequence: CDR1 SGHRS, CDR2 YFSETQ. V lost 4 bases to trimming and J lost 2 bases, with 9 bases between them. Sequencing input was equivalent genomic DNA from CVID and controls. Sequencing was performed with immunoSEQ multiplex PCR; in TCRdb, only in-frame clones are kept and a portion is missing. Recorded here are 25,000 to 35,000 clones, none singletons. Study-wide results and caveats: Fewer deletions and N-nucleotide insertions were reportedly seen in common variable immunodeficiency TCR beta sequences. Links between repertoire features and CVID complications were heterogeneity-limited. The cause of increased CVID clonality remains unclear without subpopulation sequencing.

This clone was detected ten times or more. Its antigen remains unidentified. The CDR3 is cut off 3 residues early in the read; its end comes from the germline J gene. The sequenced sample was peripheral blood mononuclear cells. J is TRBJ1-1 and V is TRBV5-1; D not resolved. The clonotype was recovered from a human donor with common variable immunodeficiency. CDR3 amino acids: CASSTQSNTEAFF. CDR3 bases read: TGCGCCAGCAGCACCCAGAGTAACACTGAA.